This T cell receptor (beta chain) was profiled in a study of cytomegalovirus exposure and HLA in healthy donors. Study conclusions and caveats: It was likely that a cluster of highly shared sequence variants was a sequencing artifact. Based on reports, TCR beta sequences accurately predicted HLA-A and HLA-B alleles for most subjects.

Germline V gene data show CDR1 as LNHDA and CDR2 as SQIVND (reference sequence). This CDR3 is 15 amino acids long. The J segment lost 4 bases and the V segment lost 4 bases, leaving 6 bases of the junction unmatched. All the people who gave samples were healthy bone marrow donors. On this clone: No antigen is known for it.

PCR amplification relied on 60 Vbeta primers (plus 13 Jbeta primers). This table comes from immunoSEQ multiplex PCR, and its TCRdb copy is limited to in-frame clones, with some not included. The data contain some 190,000 clones, 75% to 90% of them singletons. The material sequenced was PBMCs. The chain couples TRBV19 to TRBJ1-1; 10 nucleotides line up with TRBD1. The TCR comes from a girl aged 5 to 17 in good health and CMV-seropositive. The CDR3 loop reads CASSRDRGRGTEAFF. CDR3 nucleotide sequence: TGTGCCAGTAGTAGAGACAGGGGGCGAGGCACTGAAGCTTTCTTT.